These 10 T cell receptor beta chains came from one sample sequenced in a study of glioma-infiltrating T cells after dendritic cell vaccination. Repertoires were generated with immunoSEQ multiplex PCR, while TCRdb's copy carries only in-frame clones and drops some. Of roughly 87,000 clones listed, over 80% are singletons. The time point was: after dendritic cell vaccination, including at tumor progression/relapse. The specimen comprised blood, sampled after dendritic cell vaccination. These TCRs come from a human donor with glioblastoma.

Only one count was recorded for this clone. The chain combines TRBV18 with TRBJ2-7; the match to TRBD2 covers 7 bases. Germline V gene lookup returns CDR1 KGHSH and CDR2 LQKENI. The CDR3 is made up of 15 amino acids. V lost 6 bases, J lost 4 bases, and 12 bases stayed unmatched. CDR3 DNA sequence: TGTGCCAGCTCTCCGGGAGGTGAGGCGGCATACGAGCAGTACTTC. Translating gives CASSPGGEAAYEQYF.

Written as DNA, the CDR3 is TGCGCCAGCAGTGCAGTCCCGGGACAGGGAAAAGAGACCCAGTACTTC. Amino acid sequence: CASSAVPGQGKETQYF. The chain employs TRBV10-2 and TRBJ2-5, with 9 bases matching TRBD1. The CDR3 consists of 16 residues. The germline V gene encodes CDR1 WSHSY and CDR2 SAAADI. V was pared by 4 bases and J by 3 bases, with 9 bases of the junction left unmatched.

The rearrangement uses TRBV7-9 and TRBJ2-5; D is unresolved. The CDR3 is 15 amino acids. The germline V gene encodes CDR1 SEHNR and CDR2 FQNEAQ (reference sequence). V was pared by 2 bases and J by 5 bases, with 15 bases between. Here the CDR3 reads CASSLLSDPRETQYF. As DNA, the CDR3 is TGTGCCAGCAGCTTACTCAGCGATCCTCGGGAGACCCAGTACTTC.

This chain links TRBV11-2 with TRBJ2-5, with a possible D match to TRBD1 (5 bases). Germline CDR1 and CDR2: SGHAT and FQNNGV. The CDR3 consists of 15 residues. V was shortened by 0 bases and J by 2 bases, with 10 bases between the two germline ends. CDR3 region: CASSLDRAVQETQYF. The CDR3 bases are TGTGCCAGCAGCTTAGACAGGGCCGTTCAAGAGACCCAGTACTTC.

The rearrangement joins TRBV5-1 to TRBJ1-2; the D gene is possibly TRBD1 (6 bases). There are 15 residues in the CDR3. The germline V and J ends were trimmed by 4 bases and 2 bases, with 15 bases remaining between them. Germline CDR1 is SGHRS and CDR2 is YFSETQ. CDR3 nucleotides: TGCGCCAGCAGCCTCTGGGCAGGGGAGAACTATGGCTACACCTTC. Protein sequence: CASSLWAGENYGYTF. The full variable domain, rest sourced from reference TRBV5-1 and TRBJ1-2, is KAGVTQTPRYLIKTRGQQVTLSCSPISGHRSVSWYQQTPGQGLQFLFEYFSETQRNKGNFPGRFSGRQFSNSRSEMNVSTLELGDSALYLCASSLWAGENYGYTFGSGTRLTVV.

The chain carries TRBV7-9 and TRBJ1-2; D is uncertain. CDR1 is SEHNR and CDR2 is FQNEAQ in the germline V gene (reference sequence). CDR3 size: 13 residues. Trimming took 1 base from V and 2 from J, leaving 5 bases between them. The CDR3 sequence: CASSLEQNYGYTF. In DNA form, the CDR3 reads TGTGCCAGCAGCTTAGAACAGAACTATGGCTACACCTTC. Drawing the rest from reference TRBV7-9 and TRBJ1-2, the complete variable domain is DTGVSQNPRHKITKRGQNVTFRCDPISEHNRLYWYRQTLGQGPEFLTYFQNEAQLEKSRLLSDRFSAERPKGSFSTLEIQRTEQGDSAMYLCASSLEQNYGYTFGSGTRLTVV.

This chain uses TRBV6-1 with TRBJ2-7; a weak D match, TRBD2 (6 bases). CDR1 and CDR2 from the germline V gene are MNHNS and SASEGT. Trimming took off 7 bases at V and 4 bases at J, with 17 bases between the two ends. There are 14 residues in the CDR3. The CDR3 loop reads CASIPAGPFYEQYF. CDR3 DNA sequence: TGTGCCAGCATACCAGCGGGCCCTTTTTACGAGCAGTACTTC.

The chain's CDR3 is CASSRDRGANYGYTF. CDR3 in DNA: TGTGCCAGCAGCCGGGACAGGGGAGCTAACTATGGCTACACCTTC. The V gene is TRBV2, the J gene TRBJ1-2; the match to TRBD1 covers 10 bases. Germline CDR1 reads SNHLY; CDR2 reads FYNNEI. V shed 6 bases, J shed 0 bases, and the junction held 4 bases outside the gene matches. The CDR3 extends over 15 amino acids.

Regarding this clone: A junction boundary mismatches the germline segment, possibly from a read error. This sequence joins TRBV5-1 and TRBJ1-2, with D possibly TRBD1 on 5 matching bases. The CDR3 has 14 residues. Germline-derived CDR1 and CDR2 are SGHRS and YFSETQ. The CDR3 spells CASSPGGKNYGCTF. DNA for the CDR3: TGCGCCAGCAGCCCCGGGGGAAAAAACTATGGCTGCACCTTC.

With regard to this clone: Other DNA sequences in the same sample also yield this CDR3. V is TRBV5-6 and J is TRBJ2-2, with 7 bases aligning to TRBD1. This CDR3 has 15 amino acids. Germline CDR1 and CDR2: SGHDT and YYEEEE. V was pared by 5 bases and J by 7 bases, with 11 bases of the junction left unmatched. The CDR3 is CASSSYDRDDGELFF. For the CDR3, the DNA is TGTGCCAGCAGTTCCTACGACAGGGACGACGGGGAGCTGTTTTTT.